This T cell receptor beta chain was recovered during a study of T cells in Graves' hyperthyroidism and ophthalmopathy. RNA transcripts were the template for amplifying TCR beta CDR3 regions. The TCR CDR3 first-round RT-PCR relied on the HTBI primer set. Via MiXCR, TCRdb re-called the multiplex PCR reads, giving one row per CDR3 protein. This repertoire shows 500,000 to 700,000 distinct CDR3 sequences, approximately 15% found once; its top ten account for around 19%. The sample holds many counts of this clonotype. This clonotype was sampled from a woman aged 18 to 35 with Graves' hyperthyroidism. Source material: blood.

CDR3 coding DNA: TGCAGTGCTAGAGATCTGAGGGGTTTGGAGACCCAGTACTTC. Translation gives CSARDLRGLETQYF. The chain carries TRBV20-1 and TRBJ2-5, with D perhaps TRBD1 or TRBD2 (5 bases each). V lost 0 bases and J lost 5, with 13 bases in between. Germline loops: CDR1 DFQATT, CDR2 SNEGSKA (reference sequence). CDR3 length equals 14 residues.